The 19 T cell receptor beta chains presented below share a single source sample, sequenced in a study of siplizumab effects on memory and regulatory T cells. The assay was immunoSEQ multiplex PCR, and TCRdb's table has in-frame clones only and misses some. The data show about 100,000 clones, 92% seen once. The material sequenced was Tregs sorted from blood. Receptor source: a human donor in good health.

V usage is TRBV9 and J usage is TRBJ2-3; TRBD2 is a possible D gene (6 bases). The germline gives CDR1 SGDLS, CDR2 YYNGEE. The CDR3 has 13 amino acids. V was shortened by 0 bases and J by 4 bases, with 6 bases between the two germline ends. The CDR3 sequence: CASSVGGADTQYF. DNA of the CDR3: TGTGCCAGCAGCGTAGGGGGGGCAGATACGCAGTATTTT.

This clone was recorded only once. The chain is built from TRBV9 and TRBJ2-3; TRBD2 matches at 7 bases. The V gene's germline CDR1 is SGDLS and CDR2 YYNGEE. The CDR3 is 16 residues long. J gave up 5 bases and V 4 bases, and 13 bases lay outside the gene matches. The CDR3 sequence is CASSPRGGPVGDTQYF. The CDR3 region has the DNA TGTGCCAGCAGCCCGCGGGGAGGGCCTGTGGGAGATACGCAGTATTTT.

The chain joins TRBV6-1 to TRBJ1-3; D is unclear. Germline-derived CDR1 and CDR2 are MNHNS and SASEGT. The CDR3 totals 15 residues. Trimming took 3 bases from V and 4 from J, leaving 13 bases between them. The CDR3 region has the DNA TGTGCCAGCAGTGACCGGACGGGGAGGGGAAACACCATATATTTT. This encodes CASSDRTGRGNTIYF.

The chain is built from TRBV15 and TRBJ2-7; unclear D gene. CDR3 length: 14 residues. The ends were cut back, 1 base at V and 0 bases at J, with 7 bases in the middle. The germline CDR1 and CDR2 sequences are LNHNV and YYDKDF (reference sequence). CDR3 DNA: TGTGCCACCAGCAGAGGGGTAGCCTCCTACGAGCAGTACTTC. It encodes CATSRGVASYEQYF.

CDR3 loop: CASSLKTANQETQYF. CDR3 in DNA: TGTGCCAGCAGCTTAAAAACGGCGAACCAAGAGACCCAGTACTTC. The chain is built from TRBV7-2 and TRBJ2-5, with D unresolved. The CDR3 totals 15 residues. The V end lost 2 bases, the J end lost 0 bases, and 10 bases lay between the germline ends. Germline V gives CDR1 SGHTA, CDR2 FQGNSA.

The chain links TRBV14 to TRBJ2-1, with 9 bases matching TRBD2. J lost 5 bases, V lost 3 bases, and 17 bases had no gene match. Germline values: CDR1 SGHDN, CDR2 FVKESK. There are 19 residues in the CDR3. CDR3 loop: CASSHLKKVAGVVDNEQFF. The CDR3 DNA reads TGTGCCAGCAGCCACCTCAAAAAGGTAGCGGGAGTTGTTGACAATGAGCAGTTCTTC.

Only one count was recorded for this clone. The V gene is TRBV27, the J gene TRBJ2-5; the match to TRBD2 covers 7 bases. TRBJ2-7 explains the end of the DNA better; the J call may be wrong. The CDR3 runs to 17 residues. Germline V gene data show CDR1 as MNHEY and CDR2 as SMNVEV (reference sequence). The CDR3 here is CASSLSRGGGGPYEQYF. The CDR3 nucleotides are TGTGCCAGCAGTTTATCCCGGGGTGGGGGAGGGCCTTACGAGCAGTACTTC.

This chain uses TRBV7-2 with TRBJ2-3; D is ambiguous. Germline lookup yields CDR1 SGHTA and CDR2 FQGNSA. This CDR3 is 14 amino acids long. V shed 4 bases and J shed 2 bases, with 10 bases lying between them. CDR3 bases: TGTGCCAGCAGCTCGTTCCTTACCACAGATACGCAGTATTTT. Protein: CASSSFLTTDTQYF.

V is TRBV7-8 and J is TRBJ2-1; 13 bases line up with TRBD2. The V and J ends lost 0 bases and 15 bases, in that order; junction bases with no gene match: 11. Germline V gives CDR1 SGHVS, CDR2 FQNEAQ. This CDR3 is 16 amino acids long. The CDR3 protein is CASSLAPGLAGRALFF. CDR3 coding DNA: TGTGCCAGCAGCTTAGCGCCGGGACTAGCGGGACGAGCTCTGTTCTTC.

CDR3 residues: CASRDRGLYSNQPQHF. CDR3 DNA: TGTGCCAGCAGAGACAGGGGGCTTTATAGCAATCAGCCCCAGCATTTT. The chain recombines TRBV2 with TRBJ1-5; TRBD1 matches 10 bases. This CDR3 is 16 amino acids long. V lost 6 bases to trimming and J lost 0 bases; unmatched junction nucleotides: 5. Germline V lookup: CDR1 SNHLY, CDR2 FYNNEI.

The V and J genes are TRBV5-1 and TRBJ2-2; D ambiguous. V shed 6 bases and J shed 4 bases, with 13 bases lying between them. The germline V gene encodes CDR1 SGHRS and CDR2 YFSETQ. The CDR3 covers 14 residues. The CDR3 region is CASNDPGGTGELFF. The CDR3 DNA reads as TGCGCCAGCAATGACCCAGGTGGCACCGGGGAGCTGTTTTTT.

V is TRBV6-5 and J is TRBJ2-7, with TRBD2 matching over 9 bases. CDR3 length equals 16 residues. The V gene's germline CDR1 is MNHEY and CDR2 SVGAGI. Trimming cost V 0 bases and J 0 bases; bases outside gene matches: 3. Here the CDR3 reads CASSYSTTSGSYEQYF. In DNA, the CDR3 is TGTGCCAGCAGTTACTCGACGACTAGCGGCTCCTACGAGCAGTACTTC.

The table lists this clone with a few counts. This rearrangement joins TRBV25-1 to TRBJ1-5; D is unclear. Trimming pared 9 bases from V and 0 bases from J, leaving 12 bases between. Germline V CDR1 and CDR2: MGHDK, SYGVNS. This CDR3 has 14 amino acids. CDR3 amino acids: CARPTGDSNQPQHF. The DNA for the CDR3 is TGTGCCAGACCTACCGGAGATAGCAATCAGCCCCAGCATTTT.

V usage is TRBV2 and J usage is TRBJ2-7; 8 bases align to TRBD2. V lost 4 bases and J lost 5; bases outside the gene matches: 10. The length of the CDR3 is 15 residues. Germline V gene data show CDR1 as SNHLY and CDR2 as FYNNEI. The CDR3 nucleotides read TGTGCCAGCAGTGTGGAGGGACTAGTAAACCACGAGCAGTACTTC. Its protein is CASSVEGLVNHEQYF.

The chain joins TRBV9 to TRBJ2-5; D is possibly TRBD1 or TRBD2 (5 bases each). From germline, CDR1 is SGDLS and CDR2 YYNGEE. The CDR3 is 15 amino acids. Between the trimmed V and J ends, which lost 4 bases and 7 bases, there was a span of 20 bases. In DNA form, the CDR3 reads TGTGCCAGCAGCTCTCCGTTACGGGGCCGCTGGACCCAGTACTTC. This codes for CASSSPLRGRWTQYF. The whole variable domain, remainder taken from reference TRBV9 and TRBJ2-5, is DSGVTQTPKHLITATGQRVTLRCSPRSGDLSVYWYQQSLDQGLQFLIQYYNGEERAKGNILERFSAQQFPDLHSELNLSSLELGDSALYFCASSSPLRGRWTQYFGPGTRLLVL.

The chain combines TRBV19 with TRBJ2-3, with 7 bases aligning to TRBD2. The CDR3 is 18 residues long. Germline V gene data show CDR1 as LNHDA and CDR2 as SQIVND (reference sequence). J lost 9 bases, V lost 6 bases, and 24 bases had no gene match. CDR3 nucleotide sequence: TGTGCCAGTAGGCATCATATGGGGCCGGGACTATCGTCCTACACGCAGTATTTT. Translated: CASRHHMGPGLSSYTQYF.

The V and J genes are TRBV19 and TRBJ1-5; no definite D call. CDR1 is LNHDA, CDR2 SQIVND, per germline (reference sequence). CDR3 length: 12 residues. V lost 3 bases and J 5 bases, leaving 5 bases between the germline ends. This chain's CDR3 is CASSIRDQPQHF. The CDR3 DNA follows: TGTGCCAGTAGTATCCGGGATCAGCCCCAGCATTTT.

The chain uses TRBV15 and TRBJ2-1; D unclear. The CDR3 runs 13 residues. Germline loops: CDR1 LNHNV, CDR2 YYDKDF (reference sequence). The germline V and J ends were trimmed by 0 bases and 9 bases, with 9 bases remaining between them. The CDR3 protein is CATSRDVASEQFF. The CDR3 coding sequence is TGTGCCACCAGCAGAGATGTGGCGAGTGAGCAGTTCTTC.

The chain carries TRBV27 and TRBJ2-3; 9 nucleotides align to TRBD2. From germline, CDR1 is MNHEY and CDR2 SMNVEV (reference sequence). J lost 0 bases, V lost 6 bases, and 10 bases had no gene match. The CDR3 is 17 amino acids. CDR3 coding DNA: TGTGCCAGCAGCCCCAAGGGCGGGAGGGCAAGCACAGATACGCAGTATTTT. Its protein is CASSPKGGRASTDTQYF.